This T cell receptor (beta chain) derives from a study of T cell repertoires in cytomegalovirus infection. Each CDR3 protein gets one entry after TCRdb re-called the reads with MiXCR. Of approximately 70,000 distinct CDR3 sequences listed, roughly 20% are singletons. Looked up from germline, CDR1 is MNHEY and CDR2 is SVGEGT. V dropped 6 bases and J dropped 4 bases, with 10 bases sitting between them. CDR3 length: 13 amino acids. This clonotype was found a few times. Antigen unknown. This sequence joins TRBV6-2 or TRBV6-3 and TRBJ2-1, with no clear D. The clonotype comes from a human donor in good health (CMV status not recorded). Some clones in this sample may be carry-over from other donors' samples. The sequenced sample consisted of PBMCs, sequenced either directly or after in vitro stimulation (not recorded which). For the CDR3, the DNA is TGTGCCAGCAGGGGAAGTCGGTACAATGAGCAGTTCTTC. This gives the protein CASRGSRYNEQFF.